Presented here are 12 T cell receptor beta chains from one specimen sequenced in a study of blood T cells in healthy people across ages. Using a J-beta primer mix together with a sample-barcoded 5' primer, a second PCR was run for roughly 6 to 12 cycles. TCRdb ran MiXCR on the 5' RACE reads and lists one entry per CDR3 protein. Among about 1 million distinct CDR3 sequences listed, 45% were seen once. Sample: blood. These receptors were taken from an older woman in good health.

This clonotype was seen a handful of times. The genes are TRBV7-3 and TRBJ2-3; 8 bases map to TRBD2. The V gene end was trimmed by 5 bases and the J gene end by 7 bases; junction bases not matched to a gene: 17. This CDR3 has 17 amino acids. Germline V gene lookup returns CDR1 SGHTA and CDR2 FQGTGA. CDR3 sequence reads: CASSTTGSVAGPNTQYF. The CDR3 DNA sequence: TGTGCCAGCAGCACGACCGGAAGTGTAGCGGGACCTAATACGCAGTATTTT.

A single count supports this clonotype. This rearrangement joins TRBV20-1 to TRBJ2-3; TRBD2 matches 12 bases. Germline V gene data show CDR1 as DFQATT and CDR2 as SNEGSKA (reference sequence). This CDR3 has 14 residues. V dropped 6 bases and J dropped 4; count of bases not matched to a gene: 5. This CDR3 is CSARTSGNSDTQYF. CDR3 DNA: TGCAGTGCAAGGACTAGCGGGAACTCAGATACGCAGTATTTT.

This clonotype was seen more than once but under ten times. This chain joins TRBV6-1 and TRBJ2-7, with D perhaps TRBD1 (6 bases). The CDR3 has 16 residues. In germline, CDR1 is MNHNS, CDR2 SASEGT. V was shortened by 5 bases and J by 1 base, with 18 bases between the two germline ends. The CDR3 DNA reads TGTGCCAGCAGTTCTTTGAGTGGGACAATTTCCTACGAGCAGTACTTC. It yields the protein CASSSLSGTISYEQYF.

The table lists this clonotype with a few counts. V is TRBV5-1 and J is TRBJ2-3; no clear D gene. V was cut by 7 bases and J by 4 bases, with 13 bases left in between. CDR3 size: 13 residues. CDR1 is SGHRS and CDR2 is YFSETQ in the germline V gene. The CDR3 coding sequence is TGCGCCAGCGCAAAGCAAACGGCAGATACGCAGTATTTT. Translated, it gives CASAKQTADTQYF.

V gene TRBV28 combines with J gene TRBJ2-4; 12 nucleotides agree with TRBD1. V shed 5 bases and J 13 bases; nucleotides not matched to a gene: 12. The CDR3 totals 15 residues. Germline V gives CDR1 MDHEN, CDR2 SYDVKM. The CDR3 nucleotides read TGTGCCAGCAGTCATTTGGGGACAGGGGGCAGAGAGCAGTACTTC. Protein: CASSHLGTGGREQYF.

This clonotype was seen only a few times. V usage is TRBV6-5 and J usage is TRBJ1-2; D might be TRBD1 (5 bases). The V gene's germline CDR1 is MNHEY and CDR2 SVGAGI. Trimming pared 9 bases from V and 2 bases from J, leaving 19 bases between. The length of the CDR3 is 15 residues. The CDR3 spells CASSPWGGTNYGYTF. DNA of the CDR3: TGTGCCAGTAGTCCTTGGGGGGGTACGAACTATGGCTACACCTTC.

The CDR3 DNA reads as TGTGCCAGCAGCTCAGACTTCGAGGAGGGTATTTACGAGCAGTACTTC. This codes for CASSSDFEEGIYEQYF. V usage is TRBV7-2 and J usage is TRBJ2-7, with TRBD2 as a possible D gene (6 bases). Germline CDR1 is SGHTA and CDR2 is FQGNSA. V lost 4 bases to trimming and J lost 4 bases, with 20 bases between them. CDR3 length equals 16 residues.

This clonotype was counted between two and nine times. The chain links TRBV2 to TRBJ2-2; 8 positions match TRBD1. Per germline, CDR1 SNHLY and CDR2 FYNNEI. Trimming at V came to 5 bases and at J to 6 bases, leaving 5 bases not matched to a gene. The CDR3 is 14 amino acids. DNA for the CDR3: TGTGCCAGCAGTAGGACAGGGTCGTCCGGGGAGCTGTTTTTT. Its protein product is CASSRTGSSGELFF. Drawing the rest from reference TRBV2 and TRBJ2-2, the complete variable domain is EPEVTQTPSHQVTQMGQEVILRCVPISNHLYFYWYRQILGQKVEFLVSFYNNEISEKSEIFDDQFSVERPDGSNFTLKIRSTKLEDSAMYFCASSRTGSSGELFFGEGSRLTVL.

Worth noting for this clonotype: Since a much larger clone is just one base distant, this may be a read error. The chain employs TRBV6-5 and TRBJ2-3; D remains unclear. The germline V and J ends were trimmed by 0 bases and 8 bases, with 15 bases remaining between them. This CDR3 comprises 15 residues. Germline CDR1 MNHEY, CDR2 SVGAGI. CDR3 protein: CASSYSPLTNCTQYF. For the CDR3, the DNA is TGTGCCAGCAGTTACTCGCCCTTAACTAACTGTACGCAGTATTTT.

CDR3 loop: CASSPQTSGLRGTQYF. CDR3 sequence (DNA): TGTGCCAGCAGTCCCCAGACTAGCGGGCTGCGGGGCACGCAGTATTTT. The chain employs TRBV12-3 or TRBV12-4 and TRBJ2-3; 10 positions agree with TRBD2. The CDR3 is made up of 16 amino acids. V was pared by 5 bases and J by 9 bases, with 14 bases of the junction left unmatched.

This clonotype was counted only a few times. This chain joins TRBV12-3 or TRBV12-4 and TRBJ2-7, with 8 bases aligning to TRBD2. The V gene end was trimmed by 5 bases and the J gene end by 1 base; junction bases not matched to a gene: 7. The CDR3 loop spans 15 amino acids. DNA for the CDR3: TGTGCCAGCAGTGGAGCGGGAGTAAAATCCTACGAGCAGTACTTC. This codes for CASSGAGVKSYEQYF.

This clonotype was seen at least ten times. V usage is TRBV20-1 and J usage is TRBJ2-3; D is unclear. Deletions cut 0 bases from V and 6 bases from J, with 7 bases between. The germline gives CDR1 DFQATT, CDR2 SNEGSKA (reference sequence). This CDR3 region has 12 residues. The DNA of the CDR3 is TGCAGTGCTAGAGATTGGGCCGATACGCAGTATTTT. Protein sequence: CSARDWADTQYF.